This TCR beta chain was captured in a study of read filtering for tumor transcriptome and immune sequencing. Study-level background: Roughly 8 patients were R-ISS I, approximately 15 were R-ISS II, 7 were R-ISS III.

This library used around 400 ng RNA and molecular barcoded adaptors spanning alpha/delta and beta/gamma chains. TCRdb re-analysed the reads in MiXCR, keeping a single row per CDR3 protein. Among over 25,000 distinct CDR3 sequences listed, about 15% were seen once. CDR1 SNHLY and CDR2 FYNNEI come from the germline V gene. With 5 bases removed from V and 3 bases from J, the gap between germline ends came to 11 bases. The CDR3 covers 14 residues. This clonotype was picked up many times. The sequencing sample was made of a population of CD138-negative cells sorted from bone marrow. The V and J genes are TRBV2 and TRBJ1-5; D might be TRBD1 (5 bases). The clonotype originates from a donor older than 35 with multiple myeloma. The CDR3 loop reads CASSLGVNNQPQHF. CDR3 DNA sequence: TGTGCCAGCAGTTTGGGGGTCAACAATCAGCCCCAGCATTTT.